The T cell receptor (beta chain) described here comes from a study of vaccination effects on CD4 cells after COVID-19. The protocol was immunoSEQ multiplex PCR, while the TCRdb copy is restricted to in-frame clones and leaves out a portion. Of about 73,000 clones listed, about four fifths were seen once; the top ten hold about 10%. CDR3 size: 13 residues. Trimming shortened V by 5 bases and J by 8 bases, and 15 bases separated the two germline ends. CDR1 and CDR2 (germline): SGHTA, FQGNSA. As concerns this clone: What it binds is not known.

Before sequencing took place, the ViraFEST assay used viral peptide pools to expand antigen-specific CD4+ T cells. The culture ran for about 11 days, and then CD4+ T cells were isolated. The study found no prior SARS-CoV-2 infection in the vaccine recipients, who tested negative for nucleocapsid antibodies. The sample here was CD4+ T cells from PBMCs cultured with SARS-CoV-2 spike peptides, taken before COVID-19 vaccination. The TCR comes from a human donor who received a COVID-19 vaccine. The V call is TRBV7-2, the J call TRBJ1-2; TRBD1 is a possible D gene (6 bases). The CDR3 protein is CASSRTGAGGYTF. CDR3 nucleotides: TGTGCCAGCAGCCGGACGGGGGCGGGAGGCTACACCTTC.